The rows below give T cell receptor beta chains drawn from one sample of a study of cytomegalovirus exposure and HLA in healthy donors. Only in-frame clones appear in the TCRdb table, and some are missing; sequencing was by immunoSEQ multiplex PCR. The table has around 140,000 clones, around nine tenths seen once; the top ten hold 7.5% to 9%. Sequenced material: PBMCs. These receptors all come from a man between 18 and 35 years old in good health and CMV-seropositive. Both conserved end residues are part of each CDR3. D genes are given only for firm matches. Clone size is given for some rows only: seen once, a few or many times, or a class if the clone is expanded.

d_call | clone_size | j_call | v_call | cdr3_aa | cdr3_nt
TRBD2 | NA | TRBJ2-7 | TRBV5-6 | CASSPETSGSYEQYF | TGTGCCAGCAGCCCGGAGACTAGCGGGTCCTACGAGCAGTACTTC
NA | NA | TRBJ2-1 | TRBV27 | CASSLDSLSYNEQFF | TGTGCCAGCAGCCTGGACAGCCTCTCCTACAATGAGCAGTTCTTC
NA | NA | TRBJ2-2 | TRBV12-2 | CAKPPCQEYTGELFF | TGTGCAAAACCGCCTTGTCAGGAATACACCGGGGAGCTGTTTTTT
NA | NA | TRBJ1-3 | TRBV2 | CASSEGLSSGNTIYF | TGTGCCAGCAGTGAAGGCCTAAGCTCTGGAAACACCATATATTTT
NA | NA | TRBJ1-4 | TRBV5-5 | CASSLGREKLFF | TGTGCCAGCAGCTTGGGCAGGGAAAAACTGTTTTTT
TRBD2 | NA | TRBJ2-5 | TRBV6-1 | CASSETSGGAETQYF | TGTGCCAGCAGTGAAACTAGCGGGGGGGCAGAGACCCAGTACTTC
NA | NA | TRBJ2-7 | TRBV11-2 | CASSLAPSSLYEQYF | TGTGCCAGCAGCTTAGCCCCCTCCTCCCTCTACGAGCAGTACTTC
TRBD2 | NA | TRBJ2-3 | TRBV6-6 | CASKTSGRTDTQYF | TGTGCCAGCAAGACTAGCGGGAGGACAGATACGCAGTATTTT
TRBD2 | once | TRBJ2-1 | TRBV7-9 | CASSLFGAGGRGNEQFF | TGTGCCAGCAGCTTATTCGGCGCGGGAGGGCGGGGGAATGAGCAGTTCTTC
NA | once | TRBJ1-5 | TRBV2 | CASSDVYSNQPQHF | TGTGCCAGCAGTGACGTGTATAGCAATCAGCCCCAGCATTTT
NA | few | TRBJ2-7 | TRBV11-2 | CASSLSAGDSYEQYF | TGTGCCAGCAGCTTAAGTGCAGGGGACTCCTACGAGCAGTACTTC
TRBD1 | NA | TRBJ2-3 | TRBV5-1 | CASGRDRDRTDTQYF | TGCGCCAGCGGCCGGGACAGGGATAGAACAGATACGCAGTATTTT
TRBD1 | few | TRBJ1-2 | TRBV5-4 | CASSFHDRGSGYTF | TGTGCCAGCAGCTTCCATGACAGGGGGTCTGGCTACACCTTC
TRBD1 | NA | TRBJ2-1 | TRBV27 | CASSFRQGFDEQFF | TGTGCCAGCAGTTTCCGACAGGGCTTCGATGAGCAGTTCTTC
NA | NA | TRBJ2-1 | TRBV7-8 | CASSLGTGEQFF | TGTGCCAGCAGCTTAGGGACTGGGGAGCAGTTCTTC
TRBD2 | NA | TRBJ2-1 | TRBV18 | CASSPGIAGGSEQFF | TGTGCCAGCTCACCAGGGATAGCGGGGGGGAGTGAGCAGTTCTTC
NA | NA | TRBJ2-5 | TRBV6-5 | CASSYFQQGQETQYF | TGTGCCAGCAGTTACTTCCAGCAGGGCCAAGAGACCCAGTACTTC
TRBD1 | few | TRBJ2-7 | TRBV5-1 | CASSDDRADEQYF | TGCGCCAGCTCTGATGACAGGGCCGACGAGCAGTACTTC
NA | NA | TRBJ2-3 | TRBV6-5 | CASSYGGSSTDTQYF | TGTGCCAGCAGTTACGGGGGGTCTAGCACAGATACGCAGTATTTT
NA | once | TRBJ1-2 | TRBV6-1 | CASSLGWGGDYGYTF | TGTGCCAGCAGTTTGGGATGGGGGGGTGATTATGGCTACACCTTC
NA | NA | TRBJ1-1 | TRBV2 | CASSLLMNTEAFF | TGTGCCAGCAGCCTACTCATGAACACTGAAGCTTTCTTT
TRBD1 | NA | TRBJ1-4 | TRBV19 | CASSARTGEKLFF | TGTGCCAGTAGTGCCCGGACAGGAGAAAAACTGTTTTTT
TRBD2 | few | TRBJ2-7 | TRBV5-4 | CASSTTSGSYEQYF | TGTGCCAGCAGCACGACTAGCGGGAGCTACGAGCAGTACTTC
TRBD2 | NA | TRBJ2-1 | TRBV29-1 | CSVGGLAGLSEQFF | TGCAGCGTTGGGGGACTAGCGGGGTTGAGTGAGCAGTTCTTC
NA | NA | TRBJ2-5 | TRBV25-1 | CASSEFVQGETQYF | TGTGCCAGCAGTGAATTTGTTCAGGGCGAGACCCAGTACTTC
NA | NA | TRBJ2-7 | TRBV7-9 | CASSLAGGHRGKQYF | TGTGCCAGCAGCTTAGCTGGGGGCCATAGGGGCAAGCAGTACTTC
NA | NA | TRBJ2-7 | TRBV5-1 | CASSRGAGSSYEQYF | TGCGCCAGCAGCCGGGGGGCCGGATCCTCCTACGAGCAGTACTTC
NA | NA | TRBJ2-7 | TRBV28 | CASSGYYEEQYF | TGTGCCAGCAGTGGCTACTACGAAGAGCAGTACTTC
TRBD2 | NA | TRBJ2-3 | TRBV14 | CASSQSGGATDTQYF | TGTGCCAGCAGCCAGAGCGGGGGGGCCACAGATACGCAGTATTTT
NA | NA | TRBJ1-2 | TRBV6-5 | CASSYDRKVHGYTF | TGTGCCAGCAGTTACGACAGGAAGGTGCATGGCTACACCTTC
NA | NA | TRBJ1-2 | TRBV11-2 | CASSPDSARGYTF | TGTGCCAGCAGCCCTGACAGCGCTAGAGGCTACACCTTC
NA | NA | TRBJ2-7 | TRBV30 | CAGDNRAPYEQYF | TGTGCCGGGGATAACAGGGCCCCCTACGAGCAGTACTTC
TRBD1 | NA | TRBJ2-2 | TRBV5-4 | CASSADRRTGELFF | TGTGCCAGCAGCGCGGACAGGCGCACCGGGGAGCTGTTTTTT
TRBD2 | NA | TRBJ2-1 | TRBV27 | CASRGGRGNEQFF | TGTGCCAGCCGGGGGGGCCGGGGCAATGAGCAGTTCTTC
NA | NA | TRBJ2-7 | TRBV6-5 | CASGRRGDYEQYF | TGTGCCAGCGGGAGGAGGGGCGACTACGAGCAGTACTTC
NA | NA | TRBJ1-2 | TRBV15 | CATSRDVGRGGYTF | TGTGCCACCAGCAGAGATGTCGGGAGGGGTGGCTACACCTTC
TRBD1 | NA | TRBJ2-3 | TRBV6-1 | CASKSTQGALDTQYF | TGTGCCAGCAAGTCCACACAGGGGGCTCTTGATACGCAGTATTTT
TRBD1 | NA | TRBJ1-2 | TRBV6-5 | CASSRSTGKGGYTF | TGTGCCAGCAGTCGATCGACAGGGAAAGGGGGCTACACCTTC
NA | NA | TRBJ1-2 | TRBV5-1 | CASNPGRGNYGYTF | TGCGCCAGCAACCCAGGGAGGGGAAACTATGGCTACACCTTC
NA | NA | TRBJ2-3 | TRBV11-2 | CASSDRRRLPDTQYF | TGTGCCAGCAGCGATCGGAGGAGGTTGCCAGATACGCAGTATTTT
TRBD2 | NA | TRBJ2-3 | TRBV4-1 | CASSQPRSSGRTDTQYF | TGCGCCAGCAGCCAGCCCCGATCTAGCGGGAGGACAGATACGCAGTATTTT
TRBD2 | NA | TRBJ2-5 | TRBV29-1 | CSVEVGTSGREYF | TGCAGCGTTGAAGTCGGGACTAGCGGGAGAGAGTACTTC
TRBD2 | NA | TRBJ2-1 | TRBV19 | CASSFGLAGVSNEQFF | TGTGCCAGTAGTTTTGGACTAGCGGGAGTGTCGAATGAGCAGTTCTTC
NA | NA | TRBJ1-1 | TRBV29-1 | CSVKDSTEAFF | TGCAGCGTCAAGGACAGCACTGAAGCTTTCTTT
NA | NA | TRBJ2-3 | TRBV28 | CASSRTGTPATDTQYF | TGTGCCAGCAGTCGAACAGGGACCCCCGCCACAGATACGCAGTATTTT
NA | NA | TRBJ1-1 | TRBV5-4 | CASSPYKVTGMNTEAFF | TGTGCCAGCAGCCCATATAAGGTAACAGGTATGAACACTGAAGCTTTCTTT
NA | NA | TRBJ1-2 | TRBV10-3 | CAISEIGGADGYTF | TGTGCCATCAGTGAGATTGGGGGGGCGGATGGCTACACCTTC
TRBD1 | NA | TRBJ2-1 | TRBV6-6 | CASSYSTPGGYEQFF | TGTGCCAGCAGTTACTCGACCCCAGGGGGTTATGAGCAGTTCTTC
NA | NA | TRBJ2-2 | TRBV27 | CASNVGGRRDTGELFF | TGTGCCAGCAACGTTGGGGGTCGGAGGGACACCGGGGAGCTGTTTTTT
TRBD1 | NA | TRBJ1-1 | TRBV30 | CAWSVLRGLTEAFF | TGTGCCTGGAGTGTACTTAGGGGGCTTACTGAAGCTTTCTTT
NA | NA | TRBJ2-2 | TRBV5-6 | CASSLLGGGATGELFF | TGTGCCAGCAGCTTGCTTGGTGGCGGCGCCACCGGGGAGCTGTTTTTT
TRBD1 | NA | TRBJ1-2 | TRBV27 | CASSRGQGYYGYTF | TGTGCCAGCAGTCGGGGACAGGGGTACTATGGCTACACCTTC
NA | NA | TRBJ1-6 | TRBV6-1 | CASSEVKGFGRTNNSPLHF | TGTGCCAGCAGTGAAGTGAAGGGGTTTGGACGGACCAATAATTCACCCCTCCACTTT
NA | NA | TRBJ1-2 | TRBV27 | CASSSSIRSPYGYTF | TGTGCCAGCAGTTCAAGCATCAGGTCCCCTTATGGCTACACCTTC